This record looks at one T cell receptor beta chain sequence and its context. The repertoire was sequenced with immunoSEQ multiplex PCR; TCRdb's copy has only in-frame clones and lacks some. The sample records 250,000 to 400,000 clones, about 89% being singletons. Trimming stripped 3 bases from V and 10 bases from J, with 14 bases between. The length of the CDR3 is 13 residues. Germline V gene data show CDR1 as KGHSY and CDR2 as FQNENV. Among Cohort 3 donors, those recovered had two negative PCRs, clearance, or symptom resolution. The data stem from a study of blood T cell repertoires in COVID-19. The V call is TRBV16, the J call TRBJ2-3; D is perhaps TRBD1 (6 bases). Sequencing was done on a sample of PBMCs or T cells enriched from blood (not recorded which). This receptor was taken from a woman aged 25 to 39 who had recovered from COVID-19. The CDR3 DNA sequence: TGTGCCAGCAGCCAGTCTTCAGGGGAGTCGCAGTATTTT. Residues: CASSQSSGESQYF.